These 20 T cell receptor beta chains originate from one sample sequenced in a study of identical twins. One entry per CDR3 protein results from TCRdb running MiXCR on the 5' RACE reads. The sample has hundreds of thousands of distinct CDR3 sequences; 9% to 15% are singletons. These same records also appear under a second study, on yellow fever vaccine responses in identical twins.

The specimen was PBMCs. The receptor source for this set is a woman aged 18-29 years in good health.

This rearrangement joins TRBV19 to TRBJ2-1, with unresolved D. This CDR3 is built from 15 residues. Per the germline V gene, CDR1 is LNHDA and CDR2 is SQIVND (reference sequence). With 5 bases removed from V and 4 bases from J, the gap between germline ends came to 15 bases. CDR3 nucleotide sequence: TGTGCCAGTAGTGATCAGGCAGGATGGTACAATGAGCAGTTCTTC. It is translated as CASSDQAGWYNEQFF.

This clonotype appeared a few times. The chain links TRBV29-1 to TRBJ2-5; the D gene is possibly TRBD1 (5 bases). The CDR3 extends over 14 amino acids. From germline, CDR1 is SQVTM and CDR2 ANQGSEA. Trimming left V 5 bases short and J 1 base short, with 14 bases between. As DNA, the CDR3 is TGCAGCGTTCTAAACAGGATAACCCAAGAGACCCAGTACTTC. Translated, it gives CSVLNRITQETQYF.

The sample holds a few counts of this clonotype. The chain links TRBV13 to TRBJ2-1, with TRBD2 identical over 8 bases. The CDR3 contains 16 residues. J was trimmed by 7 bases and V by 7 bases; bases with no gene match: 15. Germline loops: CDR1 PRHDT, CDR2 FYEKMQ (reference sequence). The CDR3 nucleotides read TGTGCCAGCACAACCCAGGGGCAGCGGGGGTTGAATGAGCAGTTCTTC. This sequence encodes CASTTQGQRGLNEQFF.

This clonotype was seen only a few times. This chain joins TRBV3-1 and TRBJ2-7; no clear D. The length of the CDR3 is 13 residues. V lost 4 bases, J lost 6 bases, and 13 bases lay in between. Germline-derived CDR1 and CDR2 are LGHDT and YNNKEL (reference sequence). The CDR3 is CASSPGASREQYV. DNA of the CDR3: TGTGCCAGCAGCCCAGGCGCGTCCCGCGAGCAGTACGTC.

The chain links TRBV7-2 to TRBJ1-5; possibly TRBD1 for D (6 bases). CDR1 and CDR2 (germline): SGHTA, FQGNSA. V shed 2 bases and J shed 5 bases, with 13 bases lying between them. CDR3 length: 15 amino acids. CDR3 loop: CASSLWRGLDQPQHF. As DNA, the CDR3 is TGTGCCAGCAGCTTATGGAGGGGGTTGGATCAGCCCCAGCATTTT. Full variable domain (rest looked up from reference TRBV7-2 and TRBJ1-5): GAGVSQSPSNKVTEKGKDVELRCDPISGHTALYWYRQSLGQGLEFLIYFQGNSAPDKSGLPSDRFSAERTGGSVSTLTIQRTQQEDSAVYLCASSLWRGLDQPQHFGDGTRLSIL.

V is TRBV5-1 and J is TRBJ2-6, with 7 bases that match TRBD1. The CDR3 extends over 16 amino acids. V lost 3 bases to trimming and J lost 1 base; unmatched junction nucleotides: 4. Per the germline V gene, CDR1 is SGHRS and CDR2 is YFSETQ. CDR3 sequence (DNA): TGCGCCAGCAGCTATGTACAGGGGTCTGGGGCCAACGTCCTGACTTTC. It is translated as CASSYVQGSGANVLTF.

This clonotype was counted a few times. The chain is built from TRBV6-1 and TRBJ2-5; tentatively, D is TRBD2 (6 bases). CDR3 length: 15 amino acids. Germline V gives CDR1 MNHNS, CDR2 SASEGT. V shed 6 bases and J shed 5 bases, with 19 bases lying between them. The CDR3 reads CASSPRTTFRETQYF. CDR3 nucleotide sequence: TGTGCCAGCAGCCCCCGGACTACCTTCCGGGAGACCCAGTACTTC.

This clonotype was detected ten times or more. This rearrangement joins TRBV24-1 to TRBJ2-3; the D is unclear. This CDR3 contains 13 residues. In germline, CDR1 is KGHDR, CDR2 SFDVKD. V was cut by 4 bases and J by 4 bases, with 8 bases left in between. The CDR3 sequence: CATSEAGPDTQYF. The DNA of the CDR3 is TGTGCCACCAGTGAGGCTGGACCAGATACGCAGTATTTT.

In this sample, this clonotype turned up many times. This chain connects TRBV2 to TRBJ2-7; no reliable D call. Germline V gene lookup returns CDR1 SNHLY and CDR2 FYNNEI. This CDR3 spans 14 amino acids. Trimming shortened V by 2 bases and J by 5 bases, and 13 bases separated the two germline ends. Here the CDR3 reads CASSEMAPSHEQYV. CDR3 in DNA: TGTGCCAGCAGTGAAATGGCGCCATCGCACGAGCAGTACGTC.

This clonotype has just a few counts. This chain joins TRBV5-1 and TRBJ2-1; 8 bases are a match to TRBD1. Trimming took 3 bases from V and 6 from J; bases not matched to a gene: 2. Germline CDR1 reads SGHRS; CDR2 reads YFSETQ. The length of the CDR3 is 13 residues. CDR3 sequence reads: CASSWGQVNEQFF. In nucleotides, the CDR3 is TGCGCCAGCAGCTGGGGACAGGTCAATGAGCAGTTCTTC. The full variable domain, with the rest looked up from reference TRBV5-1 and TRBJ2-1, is KAGVTQTPRYLIKTRGQQVTLSCSPISGHRSVSWYQQTPGQGLQFLFEYFSETQRNKGNFPGRFSGRQFSNSRSEMNVSTLELGDSALYLCASSWGQVNEQFFGPGTRLTVL.

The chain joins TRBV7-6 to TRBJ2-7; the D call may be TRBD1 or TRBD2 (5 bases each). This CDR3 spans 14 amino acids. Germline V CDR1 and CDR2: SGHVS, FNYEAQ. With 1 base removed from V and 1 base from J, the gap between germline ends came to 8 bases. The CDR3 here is CASSLGDGSYEQYF. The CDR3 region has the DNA TGTGCCAGCAGCTTAGGGGACGGATCCTACGAGCAGTACTTC.

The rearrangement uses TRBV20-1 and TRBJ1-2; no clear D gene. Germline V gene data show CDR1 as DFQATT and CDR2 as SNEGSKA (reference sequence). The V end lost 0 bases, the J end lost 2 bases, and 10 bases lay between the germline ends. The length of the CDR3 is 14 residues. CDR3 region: CSARDLRYNYGYTF. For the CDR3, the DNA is TGCAGTGCTAGAGATCTCAGGTACAACTATGGCTACACCTTC.

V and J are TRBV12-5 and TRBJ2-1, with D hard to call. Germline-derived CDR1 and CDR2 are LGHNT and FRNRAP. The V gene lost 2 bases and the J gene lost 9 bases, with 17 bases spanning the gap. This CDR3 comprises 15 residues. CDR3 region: CASGLKGYPGSEQFF. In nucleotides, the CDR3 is TGTGCTAGTGGTTTGAAAGGCTACCCGGGCAGTGAGCAGTTCTTC.

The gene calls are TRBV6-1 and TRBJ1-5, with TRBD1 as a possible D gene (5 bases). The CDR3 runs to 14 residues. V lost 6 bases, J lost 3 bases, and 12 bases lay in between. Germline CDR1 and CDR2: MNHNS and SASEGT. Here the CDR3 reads CASSPGTNNQPQHF. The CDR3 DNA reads TGTGCCAGCAGCCCTGGGACTAACAATCAGCCCCAGCATTTT.

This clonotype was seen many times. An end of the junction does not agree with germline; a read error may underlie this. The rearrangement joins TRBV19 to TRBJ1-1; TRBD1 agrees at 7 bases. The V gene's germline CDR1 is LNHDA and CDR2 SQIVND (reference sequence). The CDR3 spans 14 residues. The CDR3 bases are TGTGCCAGCAGTACTACAGGGGTGAACACTGAAGCTTTCTTT. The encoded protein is CASSTTGVNTEAFF.

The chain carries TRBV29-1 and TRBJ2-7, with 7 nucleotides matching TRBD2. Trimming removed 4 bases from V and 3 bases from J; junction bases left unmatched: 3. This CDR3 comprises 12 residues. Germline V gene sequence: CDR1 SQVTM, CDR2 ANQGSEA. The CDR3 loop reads CSVGTSIYEQYF. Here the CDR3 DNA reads TGCAGCGTTGGGACTAGTATCTACGAGCAGTACTTC.

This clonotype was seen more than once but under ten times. CDR3 DNA: TGTGCCAGCAGCCAAGCGGGTTCTATCCAAGGGGGCGAGAGCACAGATACGCAGTATTTT. It codes for CASSQAGSIQGGESTDTQYF. This chain uses TRBV4-2 with TRBJ2-3, with 7 bases that match TRBD1. Germline V CDR1 and CDR2: LGHNA, YNFKEQ. V lost 1 base, J lost 0 bases, and 16 bases stayed unmatched. The CDR3 contains 20 residues.

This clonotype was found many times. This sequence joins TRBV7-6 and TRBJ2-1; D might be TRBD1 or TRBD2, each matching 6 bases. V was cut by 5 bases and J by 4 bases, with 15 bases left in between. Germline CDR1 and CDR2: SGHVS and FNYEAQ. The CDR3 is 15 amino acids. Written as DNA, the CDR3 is TGTGCCAGCAGCCCTATGGGGGGCGTATACAATGAGCAGTTCTTC. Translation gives CASSPMGGVYNEQFF.

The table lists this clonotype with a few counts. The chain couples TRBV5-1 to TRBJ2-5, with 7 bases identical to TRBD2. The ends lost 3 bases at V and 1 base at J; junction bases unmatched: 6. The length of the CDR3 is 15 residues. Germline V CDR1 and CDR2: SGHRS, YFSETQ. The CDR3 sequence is CASSYLWGGQETQYF. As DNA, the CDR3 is TGCGCCAGCAGCTACCTGTGGGGGGGCCAAGAGACCCAGTACTTC.

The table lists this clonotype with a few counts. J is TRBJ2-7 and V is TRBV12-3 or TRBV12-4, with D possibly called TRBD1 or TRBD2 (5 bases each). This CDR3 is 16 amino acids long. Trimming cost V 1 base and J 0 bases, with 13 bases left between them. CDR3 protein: CASSLGSREPSYEQYF. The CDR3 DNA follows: TGTGCCAGCAGTTTAGGGTCCAGGGAGCCCTCCTACGAGCAGTACTTC.